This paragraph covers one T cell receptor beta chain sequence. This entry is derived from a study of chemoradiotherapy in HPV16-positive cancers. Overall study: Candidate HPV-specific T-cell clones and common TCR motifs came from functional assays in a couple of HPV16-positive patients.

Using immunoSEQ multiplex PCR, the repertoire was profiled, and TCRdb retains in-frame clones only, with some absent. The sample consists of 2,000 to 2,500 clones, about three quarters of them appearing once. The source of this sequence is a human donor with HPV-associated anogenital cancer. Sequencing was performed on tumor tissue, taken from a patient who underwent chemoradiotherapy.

The CDR3 spells CASSLVASGSPIYF. The CDR3 DNA is TGTGCCAGCAGCTTAGTAGCTTCCGGGAGCCCCATATATTTT. The chain uses TRBV7-2 and TRBJ1-3; D remains ambiguous. Looked up from germline, CDR1 is SGHTA and CDR2 is FQGNSA. The V end lost 1 base, the J end lost 11 bases, and 15 bases lay between the germline ends. The CDR3 has 14 residues. The complete variable domain, with remaining parts taken from reference TRBV7-2 and TRBJ1-3, reads GAGVSQSPSNKVTEKGKDVELRCDPISGHTALYWYRQSLGQGLEFLIYFQGNSAPDKSGLPSDRFSAERTGGSVSTLTIQRTQQEDSAVYLCASSLVASGSPIYFGEGSWLTVV.